This TCR beta chain was captured by sequencing in a study of T cell responses to AZD1222 COVID-19 vaccine. The method was immunoSEQ multiplex PCR; TCRdb's version includes in-frame clones alone and lacks a portion of them. The table records about 150,000 clones, 90% of them present only once. Study-level results: Increased Spike-specific TCR breadth and depth were observed after two AZD1222 doses. Only a handful of AZD1222 recipients tested seropositive at baseline. Clonal diversity was possibly underestimated, and white British individuals and females predominated among donors. Repertoire sampling occurred only after the peak T cell response.

This clone showed up just once. Antigen specificity is unknown. Germline CDR1 is SGHRS and CDR2 is YFSETQ. Trimming cost V 4 bases and J 2 bases, with 8 bases left between them. The CDR3 runs to 13 residues. The sequencing used peripheral blood, collected on day 0 of AZD1222 vaccination. The chain couples TRBV5-1 to TRBJ2-3; D ambiguous. The origin of this receptor is an adult in good health. For the CDR3, the DNA is TGCGCCAGCAGCCGCCAGATCACAGATACGCAGTATTTT. Amino acid sequence: CASSRQITDTQYF. Using reference TRBV5-1 and TRBJ2-3 for the parts outside the CDR3, the full variable domain is KAGVTQTPRYLIKTRGQQVTLSCSPISGHRSVSWYQQTPGQGLQFLFEYFSETQRNKGNFPGRFSGRQFSNSRSEMNVSTLELGDSALYLCASSRQITDTQYFGPGTRLTVL.